Below, one T cell receptor (beta chain) is given with its context. The CDR3 totals 15 residues. In germline, CDR1 is SEHNR, CDR2 FQNEAQ (reference sequence). The data originate from a study of tumor-infiltrating lymphocytes in oesophageal squamous cell carcinoma. A single record per CDR3 protein comes from TCRdb applying MiXCR to the PCR reads. The sample contains about 15,000 distinct CDR3 sequences, about half of which appear only once. This TCR came from a male donor with esophageal squamous cell carcinoma. The chain recombines TRBV7-9 with TRBJ2-4, with 11 bases lining up with TRBD1. The end of the DNA fits TRBJ2-5 better, so the J call may be wrong. Sequencing was performed on esophageal tumor tissue. The CDR3 DNA sequence: TGTGCCAGCAGCTTAGGAGGGACAGGGGGGGAGACCCAGTACTTC. This codes for CASSLGGTGGETQYF.